These 17 T cell receptor beta chains originate from one sample sequenced in a study of T cell changes during pregnancy in multiple sclerosis. Method: immunoSEQ multiplex PCR; TCRdb's copy keeps in-frame clones and lacks some. The sample has approximately 99,000 clones; roughly 92% are singletons. Sequenced material: peripheral blood, taken after pregnancy. These receptors came from a female donor with multiple sclerosis, enrolled in a pregnancy study.

The chain links TRBV5-1 to TRBJ2-7; 8 bases align to TRBD1. Looked up from germline, CDR1 is SGHRS and CDR2 is YFSETQ. V gave up 5 bases and J gave up 1 base; unmatched junction bases: 2. The CDR3 is 13 residues long. DNA for the CDR3: TGCGCCAGCAGAAGGACAGGGTCCTACGAGCAGTACTTC. Its protein is CASRRTGSYEQYF. Drawing the rest from reference TRBV5-1 and TRBJ2-7, the complete variable domain is KAGVTQTPRYLIKTRGQQVTLSCSPISGHRSVSWYQQTPGQGLQFLFEYFSETQRNKGNFPGRFSGRQFSNSRSEMNVSTLELGDSALYLCASRRTGSYEQYFGPGTRLTVT.

This sequence joins TRBV4-1 and TRBJ2-7; a weak D match, TRBD1 (6 bases). The V gene's germline CDR1 is MGHRA and CDR2 YSYEKL. The CDR3 covers 15 residues. Deletions cut 4 bases from V and 0 bases from J, with 13 bases between. The CDR3 DNA is TGCGCCAGCAGCCCCCGACAGGCGAGCTCCTACGAGCAGTACTTC. Protein product: CASSPRQASSYEQYF.

The chain employs TRBV27 and TRBJ1-3; the D gene is possibly TRBD1 (6 bases). Trimming cost V 5 bases and J 1 base, with 21 bases left between them. This CDR3 has 18 amino acids. CDR1 and CDR2 (germline): MNHEY, SMNVEV (reference sequence). CDR3 coding DNA: TGTGCCAGCAGTCCGAGGCCACCCGACAGGTATTCTGGAAACACCATATATTTT. Protein product: CASSPRPPDRYSGNTIYF.

The V gene is TRBV5-1, the J gene TRBJ2-1; 8 bases agree with TRBD1. The length of the CDR3 is 14 residues. Germline values: CDR1 SGHRS, CDR2 YFSETQ. V trimming: 2 bases; J trimming: 9 bases; junction bases outside the gene matches: 7. Here the CDR3 DNA reads TGCGCCAGCAGCTTAACGGACAGGGTAGGTGAGCAGTTCTTC. Translating it yields CASSLTDRVGEQFF.

The chain recombines TRBV9 with TRBJ2-1; 13 nucleotides align to TRBD2. In germline, CDR1 is SGDLS, CDR2 YYNGEE. This CDR3 has 16 amino acids. The V and J ends lost 3 bases and 2 bases, in that order; junction bases with no gene match: 2. The CDR3 nucleotides are TGTGCCAGCAGCGCAACTAGCGGGAGGGCCTACAATGAGCAGTTCTTC. Translated, it gives CASSATSGRAYNEQFF.

The V call is TRBV18, the J call TRBJ1-3, with 8 nucleotides matching TRBD1. Germline lookup yields CDR1 KGHSH and CDR2 LQKENI. This CDR3 is built from 14 residues. The J segment lost 7 bases and the V segment lost 4 bases, leaving 6 bases of the junction unmatched. The CDR3: CASSLDRETNTIYF. CDR3 sequence (DNA): TGTGCCAGCTCACTGGACAGGGAGACGAACACCATATATTTT.

This chain joins TRBV11-2 and TRBJ2-1; D call uncertain. Trimming removed 0 bases at V and 7 bases at J, with 7 bases between. Germline loops: CDR1 SGHAT, CDR2 FQNNGV. The CDR3 is made up of 13 amino acids. The DNA of the CDR3 is TGTGCCAGCAGCTTAGAGTTCCCAAATGAGCAGTTCTTC. Its translation: CASSLEFPNEQFF.

This chain joins TRBV5-4 and TRBJ1-2; TRBD1 matches 7 bases. CDR1 is SGHNT, CDR2 YYREEE, per germline (reference sequence). The V gene end was trimmed by 7 bases and the J gene end by 8 bases; junction bases not matched to a gene: 8. There are 12 residues in the CDR3. The CDR3 sequence: CASRDSPGGYTF. Written as DNA, the CDR3 is TGTGCCAGCCGGGACAGCCCGGGGGGCTACACCTTC.

The rearrangement uses TRBV29-1 and TRBJ1-1; a possible D gene is TRBD1 (5 bases). Germline CDR1 and CDR2: SQVTM and ANQGSEA. Deletions cut 7 bases from V and 1 base from J, with 16 bases between. The CDR3 is 14 amino acids. The CDR3 reads CSAAPPGQNTEAFF. CDR3 sequence (DNA): TGCAGCGCCGCCCCCCCAGGGCAGAACACTGAAGCTTTCTTT.

The chain employs TRBV27 and TRBJ2-7, with D possibly TRBD2 on 5 matching bases. Germline V lookup: CDR1 MNHEY, CDR2 SMNVEV (reference sequence). Trimming took off 9 bases at V and 5 bases at J, with 17 bases between the two ends. This CDR3 spans 13 amino acids. The CDR3 reads CASRDRTGNEQYF. CDR3 coding DNA: TGTGCCAGTCGGGATAGGACGGGTAACGAGCAGTACTTC.

This chain connects TRBV6-6 to TRBJ1-3, with D possibly being TRBD1 (6 bases). Germline V gene lookup returns CDR1 MNHNY and CDR2 SVGAGI (reference sequence). This CDR3 region has 15 residues. The V end was cut by 2 bases, the J end by 3 bases, with 11 bases between. The CDR3 region has the DNA TGTGCCAGCAGTTACGGGCAGGGGAGTGGAAACACCATATATTTT. Its translation: CASSYGQGSGNTIYF.

The CDR3 reads CASSLADLYEQFF. In DNA form, the CDR3 reads TGTGCCAGCAGTCTAGCGGACCTTTATGAGCAGTTCTTC. The gene calls are TRBV6-6 and TRBJ2-1; 7 bases map to TRBD2. Germline loops: CDR1 MNHNY, CDR2 SVGAGI (reference sequence). V shed 5 bases and J 8 bases; nucleotides not matched to a gene: 6. The CDR3 runs 13 residues.

This chain connects TRBV5-1 to TRBJ1-2; the D gene is possibly TRBD1 (5 bases). This CDR3 contains 16 residues. The V and J ends lost 0 bases and 4 bases respectively, with 16 bases between them. The V gene's germline CDR1 is SGHRS and CDR2 YFSETQ. Here the CDR3 DNA reads TGCGCCAGCAGCTTGGCCCCCGGGACTGGGATCTATGGCTACACCTTC. Its protein product is CASSLAPGTGIYGYTF.

The chain employs TRBV28 and TRBJ1-5; D not certain. The germline CDR1 and CDR2 sequences are MDHEN and SYDVKM. Trimming removed 2 bases at V and 0 bases at J, with 8 bases between. This CDR3 is 15 amino acids long. The DNA for the CDR3 is TGTGCCAGCAGTTTACATCAGGTTAGCAATCAGCCCCAGCATTTT. This codes for CASSLHQVSNQPQHF. The variable domain in full, completed from reference TRBV28 and TRBJ1-5, reads DVKVTQSSRYLVKRTGEKVFLECVQDMDHENMFWYRQDPGLGLRLIYFSYDVKMKEKGDIPEGYSVSREKKERFSLILESASTNQTSMYLCASSLHQVSNQPQHFGDGTRLSIL.

This clone was observed a single time. The V gene is TRBV2, the J gene TRBJ1-2; 7 positions match TRBD1. The V gene end was trimmed by 2 bases and the J gene end by 3 bases; junction bases not matched to a gene: 6. Germline V CDR1 and CDR2: SNHLY, FYNNEI. This CDR3 spans 15 amino acids. As DNA, the CDR3 is TGTGCCAGCAGTGAATCAGGGGGGAGTTACTATGGCTACACCTTC. Translation: CASSESGGSYYGYTF.

J is TRBJ1-3 and V is TRBV28; possibly TRBD1 for D (5 bases). The CDR3 runs to 16 residues. Germline-derived CDR1 and CDR2 are MDHEN and SYDVKM. Trimming took off 2 bases at V and 0 bases at J, with 11 bases between the two ends. CDR3: CASSLVGGSSGNTIYF. The CDR3 DNA follows: TGTGCCAGCAGTTTAGTGGGGGGTTCCTCTGGAAACACCATATATTTT.

The CDR3 nucleotides read TGTGCCAGCAGCAGACTAGCGGGATCCAATGAGCAGTTCTTC. It codes for CASSRLAGSNEQFF. The chain employs TRBV2 and TRBJ2-1; 11 nucleotides match TRBD2. The CDR3 length is 14 residues. J gave up 6 bases and V 6 bases, and 4 bases lay outside the gene matches. Germline V gene sequence: CDR1 SNHLY, CDR2 FYNNEI.